This TCR beta chain is drawn from a study of CD8+ T cells in alopecia areata. cDNA serving as the sequencing template came from extracted, reverse transcribed RNA. The assay was immunoSEQ multiplex PCR, and TCRdb's table has in-frame clones only and misses some. Of about 190,000 clones in the sample, around 50% were seen once. With regard to this clone: Its cognate antigen is unknown.

This sample's treatment: oral pan-JAK inhibitor, 5-10 mg twice daily. Regarding the study as a whole: Significant decreases in scalp clonality and expanded CD8+ clones followed tofacitinib treatment. Given one nonresponder, whether baseline CD8+ expansion relates to response remains uncertain. TCR sharing was clearer in mice than between patients, perhaps partly owing to patient HLA diversity.

Germline V lookup: CDR1 SGDLS, CDR2 YYNGEE. J gave up 5 bases and V 3 bases, and 5 bases lay outside the gene matches. The CDR3 runs to 15 residues. The receptor was derived from a human donor with alopecia areata. Source: CD8+ T cells sorted from blood, taken at week 24, from a patient treated with tofacitinib. The rearrangement joins TRBV9 to TRBJ1-6, with 7 bases lining up with TRBD1. CDR3 region: CASSERGTDNSPLHF. The CDR3 region has the DNA TGTGCCAGCAGCGAGAGGGGGACAGATAATTCACCCCTCCACTTT.